Below are 28 T cell receptor beta chains sequenced from a single sample in a study of cytomegalovirus exposure and HLA in healthy donors. Some clones are missing from TCRdb's copy, which holds only in-frame ones; the method was immunoSEQ multiplex PCR. Of about 160,000 clones listed, approximately 81% were seen once; the top ten hold roughly 10%. The sample taken for sequencing was PBMCs. These receptors were collected from a man aged 25-45 years in good health and CMV-seropositive.

CDR3: CASSPRTSGRPNYEQYF. DNA of the CDR3: TGTGCCAGTAGTCCTCGGACTAGCGGGAGGCCGAACTACGAGCAGTACTTC. The chain is built from TRBV19 and TRBJ2-7; 14 nucleotides match TRBD2. Germline-derived CDR1 and CDR2 are LNHDA and SQIVND (reference sequence). V dropped 5 bases and J dropped 3; count of bases not matched to a gene: 9. CDR3 length: 17 amino acids.

In its sample, this clone was seen once. The chain has TRBV29-1 and TRBJ1-1, with 9 bases matching TRBD1. The CDR3 covers 13 residues. V lost 6 bases, J lost 6 bases, and 8 bases stayed unmatched. Germline CDR1 SQVTM, CDR2 ANQGSEA. CDR3 protein: CSVAGQGGPEAFF. CDR3 nucleotides: TGCAGCGTGGCGGGACAGGGAGGTCCTGAAGCTTTCTTT.

The chain combines TRBV10-3 with TRBJ1-3, with 8 bases identical to TRBD1. Germline V lookup: CDR1 ENHRY, CDR2 SYGVKD. The CDR3 extends over 17 amino acids. V shed 4 bases and J 0 bases; nucleotides not matched to a gene: 8. CDR3: CAISVKGQVYSGNTIYF. The DNA of the CDR3 is TGTGCCATCAGTGTTAAGGGACAGGTATACTCTGGAAACACCATATATTTT.

This chain connects TRBV29-1 to TRBJ2-5, with D perhaps TRBD2 (7 bases). The V gene lost 7 bases and the J gene lost 5 bases, with 17 bases spanning the gap. This CDR3 spans 13 amino acids. Germline V gene sequence: CDR1 SQVTM, CDR2 ANQGSEA. CDR3 nucleotides: TGCAGCGCCCCGGGAGAGGGGGGGGAGACCCAGTACTTC. This sequence encodes CSAPGEGGETQYF. Complete variable domain (other parts from reference TRBV29-1 and TRBJ2-5): SAVISQKPSRDICQRGTSLTIQCQVDSQVTMMFWYRQQPGQSLTLIATANQGSEATYESGFVIDKFPISRPNLTFSTLTVSNMSPEDSSIYLCSAPGEGGETQYFGPGTRLLVL.

The V call is TRBV6-1, the J call TRBJ2-7; the D gene is possibly TRBD1 (6 bases). This CDR3 region has 17 residues. Germline V gene sequence: CDR1 MNHNS, CDR2 SASEGT. Trimming removed 3 bases at V and 0 bases at J, with 18 bases between. The CDR3 spells CASSDRTFLDSSYEQYF. The CDR3 nucleotides are TGTGCCAGCAGTGACCGGACATTTTTGGACAGCTCCTACGAGCAGTACTTC.

Details on this clone: Additional DNA sequences in this sample encode the identical CDR3. The J gene is TRBJ1-2, the V gene TRBV28; unclear D gene. CDR3 size: 12 residues. In germline, CDR1 is MDHEN, CDR2 SYDVKM. Trimming took off 2 bases at V and 3 bases at J, with 4 bases between the two ends. CDR3 amino acids: CASSLGDYGYTF. As DNA, the CDR3 is TGTGCCAGCAGTTTAGGAGACTATGGCTACACCTTC.

This sequence joins TRBV27 and TRBJ1-5, with D maybe TRBD1 (5 bases). CDR1 is MNHEY and CDR2 is SMNVEV in the germline V gene (reference sequence). The V gene lost 2 bases and the J gene lost 4 bases, with 15 bases spanning the gap. The CDR3 has 16 residues. The CDR3 loop is CASSLGQGWGNQPQHF. The CDR3 DNA sequence: TGTGCCAGCAGTTTAGGTCAGGGATGGGGAAATCAGCCCCAGCATTTT.

V usage is TRBV5-8 and J usage is TRBJ1-5, with D perhaps matching TRBD1 (5 bases). This CDR3 contains 15 residues. CDR1 and CDR2 (germline): SGHTS, YDEGEE. With 4 bases removed from V and 4 bases from J, the gap between germline ends came to 15 bases. CDR3 nucleotides: TGTGCCAGCAGCCCGCAGGGTGCCGGGAATCAGCCCCAGCATTTT. This gives the protein CASSPQGAGNQPQHF.

This clone occurred once. This sequence joins TRBV18 and TRBJ1-4; unclear D gene. Germline-derived CDR1 and CDR2 are KGHSH and LQKENI. V shed 0 bases and J shed 8 bases, with 10 bases lying between them. The CDR3 runs to 14 residues. CDR3 in DNA: TGTGCCAGCTCACCACCCCGGGAGAAGGAAAAACTGTTTTTT. This gives the protein CASSPPREKEKLFF. The whole variable domain, filled in from reference TRBV18 and TRBJ1-4, reads NAGVMQNPRHLVRRRGQEARLRCSPMKGHSHVYWYRQLPEEGLKFMVYLQKENIIDESGMPKERFSAEFPKEGPSILRIQQVVRGDSAAYFCASSPPREKEKLFFGSGTQLSVL.

The V gene is TRBV7-2, the J gene TRBJ1-2, with 10 bases lining up with TRBD1. This CDR3 region has 14 residues. CDR1 is SGHTA and CDR2 is FQGNSA in the germline V gene. Unmatched junction bases numbered 5, after V lost 2 bases and J lost 8 bases. The CDR3 DNA sequence: TGTGCCAGCAGCTTACAGGGACAGGGGACGGGCTACACCTTC. Its translation: CASSLQGQGTGYTF.

The V call is TRBV30, the J call TRBJ2-7; the match to TRBD2 covers 15 bases. Germline trimming cut 4 bases from V and 4 bases from J; bases unmatched to any gene: 8. The CDR3 spans 16 residues. Per the germline V gene, CDR1 is GTSNPN and CDR2 is SVGIG (reference sequence). In DNA form, the CDR3 reads TGTGCCTGGATGACCGGGACTAGCGGGGGGTGGTACGAGCAGTACTTC. Its translation: CAWMTGTSGGWYEQYF.

This clone was counted only a few times. V is TRBV2 and J is TRBJ2-2; D remains ambiguous. The CDR3 runs to 15 residues. Trimming shortened V by 10 bases and J by 1 base, and 16 bases separated the two germline ends. Germline V CDR1 and CDR2: SNHLY, FYNNEI. This chain's CDR3 is CATRLGSQNTGELFF. CDR3 nucleotides: TGTGCCACACGCCTCGGGTCGCAGAACACCGGGGAGCTGTTTTTT.

The V gene is TRBV6-5, the J gene TRBJ1-2; D is perhaps TRBD1 (6 bases). The length of the CDR3 is 14 residues. Germline-derived CDR1 and CDR2 are MNHEY and SVGAGI. Trimming pared 0 bases from V and 3 bases from J, leaving 8 bases between. The CDR3 DNA reads as TGTGCCAGCAGTTACTCACAGGGACACTATGGCTACACCTTC. Translating it yields CASSYSQGHYGYTF.

The CDR3 reads CASSPGGGPRNSPLHF. Written as DNA, the CDR3 is TGTGCCAGCAGCCCCGGGGGAGGTCCCCGTAATTCACCCCTCCACTTT. The chain has TRBV5-8 and TRBJ1-6, with D perhaps matching TRBD1 (5 bases). The V and J ends lost 4 bases and 6 bases respectively, with 17 bases between them. The CDR3 contains 16 residues. Germline CDR1 reads SGHTS; CDR2 reads YDEGEE.

This clone appeared a single time. DNA of the CDR3: TGTGCCAGCAGCAGTTCAAGCGGGAATACAGATACGCAGTATTTT. It specifies CASSSSSGNTDTQYF. The gene calls are TRBV6-4 and TRBJ2-3; 7 bases agree with TRBD2. Germline CDR1 is MRHNA and CDR2 is SNTAGT. The CDR3 consists of 15 residues. The trim removed 6 bases at V and 3 bases at J, leaving 9 bases unmatched.

The chain couples TRBV11-2 to TRBJ2-7, with TRBD1 matching 7 bases. The germline CDR1 and CDR2 sequences are SGHAT and FQNNGV. The CDR3 is 14 amino acids. V dropped 6 bases and J dropped 0; count of bases not matched to a gene: 5. CDR3 bases: TGTGCCAGCAGTTATCGGGACAGCTCCTACGAGCAGTACTTC. Translation gives CASSYRDSSYEQYF.

This CDR3 reads CASSSSREAGNTGELFF. CDR3 bases: TGTGCCAGCAGTAGTTCGCGGGAGGCGGGTAACACCGGGGAGCTGTTTTTT. V usage is TRBV6-4 and J usage is TRBJ2-2; the match to TRBD2 covers 8 bases. V lost 5 bases, J lost 2 bases, and 10 bases stayed unmatched. Germline loops: CDR1 MRHNA, CDR2 SNTAGT. There are 17 residues in the CDR3.

The chain couples TRBV19 to TRBJ2-7; 7 nucleotides align to TRBD1. The germline V gene has CDR1 LNHDA and CDR2 SQIVND (reference sequence). This CDR3 spans 15 amino acids. After removal of 5 bases from V and 0 bases from J, the junction contained 7 bases not matched to a gene. Here the CDR3 DNA reads TGTGCCAGTAGTTATCAGGGGGTCAGCTCCTACGAGCAGTACTTC. This encodes CASSYQGVSSYEQYF.

The rearrangement links TRBV6-5 to TRBJ2-3; 9 bases agree with TRBD2. In germline, CDR1 is MNHEY, CDR2 SVGAGI. The trim removed 5 bases at V and 5 bases at J, leaving 5 bases unmatched. The CDR3 is 14 amino acids. The CDR3: CASSPSGKGDTQYF. The CDR3 DNA reads TGTGCCAGCAGTCCTAGCGGGAAGGGAGATACGCAGTATTTT.

V and J are TRBV19 and TRBJ1-2; TRBD1 aligns across 7 bases. Per the germline V gene, CDR1 is LNHDA and CDR2 is SQIVND (reference sequence). The CDR3 covers 13 residues. The V gene end was trimmed by 6 bases and the J gene end by 6 bases; junction bases not matched to a gene: 7. In DNA form, the CDR3 reads TGTGCCAGTAGGACCCGGGACAGCGATGGCTACACCTTC. Translation: CASRTRDSDGYTF.

The chain recombines TRBV9 with TRBJ2-7; D remains unclear. The CDR3 has 15 amino acids. V was trimmed by 0 bases and J by 4 bases, leaving 14 bases between them. Germline V gene data show CDR1 as SGDLS and CDR2 as YYNGEE. CDR3: CASSVVPQDLYEQYF. CDR3 bases: TGTGCCAGCAGCGTAGTTCCCCAGGATCTATACGAGCAGTACTTC.

CDR3 bases: TGTGCCAGTAGTCCCCGGGGGGGTCTCTATGAGCAGTTCTTC. This encodes CASSPRGGLYEQFF. The chain couples TRBV19 to TRBJ2-1; 8 nucleotides match TRBD2. Germline loops: CDR1 LNHDA, CDR2 SQIVND (reference sequence). V shed 5 bases, J shed 8 bases, and the junction held 8 bases outside the gene matches. The CDR3 consists of 14 residues. Full variable domain (remainder filled in from reference TRBV19 and TRBJ2-1): DGGITQSPKYLFRKEGQNVTLSCEQNLNHDAMYWYRQDPGQGLRLIYYSQIVNDFQKGDIAEGYSVSREKKESFPLTVTSAQKNPTAFYLCASSPRGGLYEQFFGPGTRLTVL.

The chain links TRBV29-1 to TRBJ1-2; a weak D match, TRBD1 (5 bases). Between the trimmed V and J ends, which lost 4 bases and 5 bases, there was a span of 11 bases. This CDR3 has 12 amino acids. The germline CDR1 and CDR2 sequences are SQVTM and ANQGSEA. CDR3 nucleotide sequence: TGCAGCGTTGCAGGGATTCAATATGGCTACACCTTC. The encoded protein is CSVAGIQYGYTF.

The V gene is TRBV9, the J gene TRBJ1-2, with D maybe TRBD1 (6 bases). The germline V gene encodes CDR1 SGDLS and CDR2 YYNGEE. This CDR3 comprises 14 residues. Deletions cut 0 bases from V and 4 bases from J, with 10 bases between. Here the CDR3 reads CASSVGRDTYGYTF. Written as DNA, the CDR3 is TGTGCCAGCAGCGTAGGTAGGGACACCTATGGCTACACCTTC. Together with reference TRBV9 and TRBJ1-2, the CDR3 gives the full variable domain: DSGVTQTPKHLITATGQRVTLRCSPRSGDLSVYWYQQSLDQGLQFLIQYYNGEERAKGNILERFSAQQFPDLHSELNLSSLELGDSALYFCASSVGRDTYGYTFGSGTRLTVV.

V gene TRBV7-9 combines with J gene TRBJ2-7; 8 bases match TRBD2. CDR3 length equals 15 residues. Per the germline V gene, CDR1 is SEHNR and CDR2 is FQNEAQ (reference sequence). V lost 3 bases, J lost 4 bases, and 8 bases stayed unmatched. The CDR3 here is CASSLSGTSWYEQYF. Here the CDR3 DNA reads TGTGCCAGCAGCTTGTCCGGGACTAGTTGGTACGAGCAGTACTTC.

The chain links TRBV4-2 to TRBJ2-1; 8 bases are a match to TRBD2. Germline trimming cut 0 bases from V and 4 bases from J; bases unmatched to any gene: 5. CDR1 is LGHNA, CDR2 YNFKEQ, per germline. The length of the CDR3 is 16 residues. CDR3 nucleotide sequence: TGTGCCAGCAGCCAAGATTCGACGGGAGGGTACAATGAGCAGTTCTTC. It encodes CASSQDSTGGYNEQFF.

The rearrangement joins TRBV19 to TRBJ2-1; D might be TRBD2 (6 bases). V lost 1 base and J 8 bases, leaving 12 bases between the germline ends. From germline, CDR1 is LNHDA and CDR2 SQIVND (reference sequence). The CDR3 totals 14 residues. CDR3 loop: CASSIGPSSDEQFF. In DNA, the CDR3 is TGTGCCAGTAGTATAGGCCCCTCTAGCGATGAGCAGTTCTTC.

The rearrangement joins TRBV4-2 to TRBJ2-1; 8 nucleotides agree with TRBD2. CDR1 and CDR2 from the germline V gene are LGHNA and YNFKEQ. After removal of 0 bases from V and 3 bases from J, the junction contained 10 bases not matched to a gene. This CDR3 region has 18 residues. The CDR3 nucleotides read TGTGCCAGCAGCCAAGATTGGGGCGCGGGGGGTTACTACAATGAGCAGTTCTTC. Amino acids: CASSQDWGAGGYYNEQFF.